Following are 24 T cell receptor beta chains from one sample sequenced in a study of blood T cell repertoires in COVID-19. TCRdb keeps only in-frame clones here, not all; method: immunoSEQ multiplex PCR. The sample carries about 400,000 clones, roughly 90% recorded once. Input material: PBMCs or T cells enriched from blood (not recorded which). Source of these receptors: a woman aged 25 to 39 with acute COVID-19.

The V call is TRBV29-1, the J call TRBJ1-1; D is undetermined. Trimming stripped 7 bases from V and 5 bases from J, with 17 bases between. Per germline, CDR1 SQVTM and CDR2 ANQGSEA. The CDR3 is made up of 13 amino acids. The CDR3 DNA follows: TGCAGCGGCACAAGGCTAATGAGGACTGAAGCTTTCTTT. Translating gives CSGTRLMRTEAFF. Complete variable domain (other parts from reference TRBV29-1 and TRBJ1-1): SAVISQKPSRDICQRGTSLTIQCQVDSQVTMMFWYRQQPGQSLTLIATANQGSEATYESGFVIDKFPISRPNLTFSTLTVSNMSPEDSSIYLCSGTRLMRTEAFFGQGTRLTVV.

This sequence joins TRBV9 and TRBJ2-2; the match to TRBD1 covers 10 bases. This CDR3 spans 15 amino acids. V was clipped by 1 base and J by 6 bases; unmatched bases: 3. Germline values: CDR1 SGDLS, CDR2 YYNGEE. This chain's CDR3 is CASSVYDRGPGELFF. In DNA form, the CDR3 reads TGTGCCAGCAGCGTATATGACAGGGGGCCCGGGGAGCTGTTTTTT. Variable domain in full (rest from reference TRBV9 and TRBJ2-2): DSGVTQTPKHLITATGQRVTLRCSPRSGDLSVYWYQQSLDQGLQFLIQYYNGEERAKGNILERFSAQQFPDLHSELNLSSLELGDSALYFCASSVYDRGPGELFFGEGSRLTVL.

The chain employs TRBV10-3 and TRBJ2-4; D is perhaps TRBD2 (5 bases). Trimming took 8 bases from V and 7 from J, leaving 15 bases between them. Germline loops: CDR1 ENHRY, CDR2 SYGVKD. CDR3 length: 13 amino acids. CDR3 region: CAIGRGRGNIQYF. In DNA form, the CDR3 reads TGTGCCATCGGACGTGGAAGAGGGAACATTCAGTACTTC.

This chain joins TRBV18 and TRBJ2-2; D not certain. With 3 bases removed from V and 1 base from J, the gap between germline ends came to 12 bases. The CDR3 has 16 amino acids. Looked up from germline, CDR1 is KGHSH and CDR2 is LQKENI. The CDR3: CASSPSMSKNTGELFF. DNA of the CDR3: TGTGCCAGCTCACCGAGTATGTCGAAGAACACCGGGGAGCTGTTTTTT.

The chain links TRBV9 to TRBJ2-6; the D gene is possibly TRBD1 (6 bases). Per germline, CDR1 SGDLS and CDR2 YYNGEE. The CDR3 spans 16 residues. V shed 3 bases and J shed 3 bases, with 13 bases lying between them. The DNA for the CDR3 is TGTGCCAGCAGCGGTTACAGGGCACGTGGGGCCAACGTCCTGACTTTC. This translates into CASSGYRARGANVLTF.

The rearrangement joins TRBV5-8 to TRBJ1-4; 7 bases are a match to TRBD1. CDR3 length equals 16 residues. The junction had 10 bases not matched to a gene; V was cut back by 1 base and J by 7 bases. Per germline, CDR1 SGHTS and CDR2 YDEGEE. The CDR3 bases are TGTGCCAGCAGCTTGCCGACAGGGCATCGTAGTGAAAAACTGTTTTTT. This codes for CASSLPTGHRSEKLFF.

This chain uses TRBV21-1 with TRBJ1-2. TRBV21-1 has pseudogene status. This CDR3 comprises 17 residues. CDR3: CASRTIGLNQTNYGYTF. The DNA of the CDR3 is TGTGCCAGCAGGACAATAGGACTCAATCAGACCAACTATGGCTACACCTTC.

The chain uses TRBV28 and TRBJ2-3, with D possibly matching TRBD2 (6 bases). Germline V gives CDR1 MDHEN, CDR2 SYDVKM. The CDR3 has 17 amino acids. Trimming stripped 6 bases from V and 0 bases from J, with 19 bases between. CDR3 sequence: CASRTSGYDSSTDTQYF. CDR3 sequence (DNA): TGTGCCAGCAGAACCAGCGGGTACGATTCTAGCACAGATACGCAGTATTTT.

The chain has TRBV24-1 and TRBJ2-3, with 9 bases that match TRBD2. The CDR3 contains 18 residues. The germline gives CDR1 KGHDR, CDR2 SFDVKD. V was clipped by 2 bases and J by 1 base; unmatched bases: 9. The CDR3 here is CATSDSSAVAGGTDTQYF. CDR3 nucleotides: TGTGCCACCAGTGATTCCTCCGCGGTAGCGGGGGGCACAGATACGCAGTATTTT.

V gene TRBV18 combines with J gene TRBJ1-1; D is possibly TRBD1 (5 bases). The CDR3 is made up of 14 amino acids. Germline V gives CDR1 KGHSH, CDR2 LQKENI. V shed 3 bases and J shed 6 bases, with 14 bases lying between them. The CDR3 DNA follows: TGTGCCAGCTCACCTCTGAAGGGGTGGGCTGAAGCTTTCTTT. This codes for CASSPLKGWAEAFF. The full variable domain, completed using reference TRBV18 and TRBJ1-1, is NAGVMQNPRHLVRRRGQEARLRCSPMKGHSHVYWYRQLPEEGLKFMVYLQKENIIDESGMPKERFSAEFPKEGPSILRIQQVVRGDSAAYFCASSPLKGWAEAFFGQGTRLTVV.

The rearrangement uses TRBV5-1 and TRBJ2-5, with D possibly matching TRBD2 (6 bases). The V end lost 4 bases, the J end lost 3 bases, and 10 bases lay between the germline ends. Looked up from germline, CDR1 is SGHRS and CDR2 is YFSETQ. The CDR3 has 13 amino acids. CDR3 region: CASSPTSKETQYF. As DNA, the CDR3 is TGCGCCAGCAGCCCGACTAGTAAAGAGACCCAGTACTTC. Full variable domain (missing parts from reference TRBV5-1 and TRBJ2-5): KAGVTQTPRYLIKTRGQQVTLSCSPISGHRSVSWYQQTPGQGLQFLFEYFSETQRNKGNFPGRFSGRQFSNSRSEMNVSTLELGDSALYLCASSPTSKETQYFGPGTRLLVL.

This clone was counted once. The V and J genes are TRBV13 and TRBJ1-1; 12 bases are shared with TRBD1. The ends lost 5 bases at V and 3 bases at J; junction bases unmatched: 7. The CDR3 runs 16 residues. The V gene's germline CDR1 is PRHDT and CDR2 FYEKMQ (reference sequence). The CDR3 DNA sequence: TGTGCCAGCAGCCCCGGGACAGGGGGCGGGCACACTGAAGCTTTCTTT. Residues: CASSPGTGGGHTEAFF.

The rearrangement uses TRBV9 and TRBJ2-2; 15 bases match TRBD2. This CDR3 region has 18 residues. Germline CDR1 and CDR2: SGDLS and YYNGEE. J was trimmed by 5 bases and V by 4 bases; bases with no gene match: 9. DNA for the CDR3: TGTGCCAGCAGCCCTAGGGGACTAGCGGGGGGTCGAACCGGGGAGCTGTTTTTT. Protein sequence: CASSPRGLAGGRTGELFF.

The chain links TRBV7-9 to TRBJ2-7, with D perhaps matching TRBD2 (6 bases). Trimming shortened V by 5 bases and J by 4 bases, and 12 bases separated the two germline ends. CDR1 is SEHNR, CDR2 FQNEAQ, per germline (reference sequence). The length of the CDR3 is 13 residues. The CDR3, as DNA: TGTGCCAGCAGCCGTGGAGGGGCGTACGAGCAGTACTTC. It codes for CASSRGGAYEQYF. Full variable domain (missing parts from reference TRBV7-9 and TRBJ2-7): DTGVSQNPRHKITKRGQNVTFRCDPISEHNRLYWYRQTLGQGPEFLTYFQNEAQLEKSRLLSDRFSAERPKGSFSTLEIQRTEQGDSAMYLCASSRGGAYEQYFGPGTRLTVT.

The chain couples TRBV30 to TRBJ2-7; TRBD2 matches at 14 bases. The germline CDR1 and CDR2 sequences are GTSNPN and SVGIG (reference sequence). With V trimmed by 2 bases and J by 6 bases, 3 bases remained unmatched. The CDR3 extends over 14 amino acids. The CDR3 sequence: CAWSKGLAGGEQYF. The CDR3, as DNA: TGTGCCTGGAGTAAAGGACTAGCGGGAGGCGAGCAGTACTTC. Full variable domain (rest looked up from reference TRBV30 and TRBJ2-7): SQTIHQWPATLVQPVGSPLSLECTVEGTSNPNLYWYRQAAGRGLQLLFYSVGIGQISSEVPQNLSASRPQDRQFILSSKKLLLSDSGFYLCAWSKGLAGGEQYFGPGTRLTVT.

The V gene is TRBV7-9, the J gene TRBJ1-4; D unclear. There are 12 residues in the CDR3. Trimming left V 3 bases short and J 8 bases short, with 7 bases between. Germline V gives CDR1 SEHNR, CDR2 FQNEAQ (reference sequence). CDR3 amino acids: CASSFGPEKLFF. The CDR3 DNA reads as TGTGCCAGCAGCTTCGGTCCAGAAAAACTGTTTTTT.

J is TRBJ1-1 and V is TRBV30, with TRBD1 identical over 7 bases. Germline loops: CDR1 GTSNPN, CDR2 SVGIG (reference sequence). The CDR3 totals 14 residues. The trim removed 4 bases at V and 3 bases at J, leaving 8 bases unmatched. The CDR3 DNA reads TGTGCCTGGACCAACAGGGGAGCCCACACTGAAGCTTTCTTT. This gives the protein CAWTNRGAHTEAFF.

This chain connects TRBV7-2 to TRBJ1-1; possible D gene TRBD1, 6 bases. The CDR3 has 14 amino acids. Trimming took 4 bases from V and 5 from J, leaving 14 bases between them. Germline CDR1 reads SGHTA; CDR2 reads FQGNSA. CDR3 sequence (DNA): TGTGCCAGCAGCTCGAAACTAGGGACAACTGAAGCTTTCTTT. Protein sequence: CASSSKLGTTEAFF.

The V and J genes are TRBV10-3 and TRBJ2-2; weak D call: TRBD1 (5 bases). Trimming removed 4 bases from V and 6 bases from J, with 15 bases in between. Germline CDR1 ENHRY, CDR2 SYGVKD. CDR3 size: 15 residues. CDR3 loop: CAISVGQGYAGELFF. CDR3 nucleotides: TGTGCCATCAGTGTTGGCCAGGGATACGCCGGGGAGCTGTTTTTT.

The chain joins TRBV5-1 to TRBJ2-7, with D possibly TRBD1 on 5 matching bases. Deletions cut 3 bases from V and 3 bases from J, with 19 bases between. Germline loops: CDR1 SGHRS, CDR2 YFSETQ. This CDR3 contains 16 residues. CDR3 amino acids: CASSSRFPGIVYEQYF. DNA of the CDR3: TGCGCCAGCAGCTCCCGGTTTCCAGGGATAGTCTACGAGCAGTACTTC.

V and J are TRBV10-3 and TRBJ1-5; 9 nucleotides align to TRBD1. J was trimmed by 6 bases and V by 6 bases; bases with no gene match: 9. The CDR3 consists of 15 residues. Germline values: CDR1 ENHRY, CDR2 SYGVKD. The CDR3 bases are TGTGCCATCAGCTCGGGACAGGGCTACGGTCAGCCCCAGCATTTT. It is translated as CAISSGQGYGQPQHF.

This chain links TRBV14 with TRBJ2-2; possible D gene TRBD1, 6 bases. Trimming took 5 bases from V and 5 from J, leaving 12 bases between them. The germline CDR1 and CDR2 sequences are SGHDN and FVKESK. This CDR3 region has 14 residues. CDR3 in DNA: TGTGCCAGCAGCTCCACAGGGCGTACCGGGGAGCTGTTTTTT. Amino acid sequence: CASSSTGRTGELFF.

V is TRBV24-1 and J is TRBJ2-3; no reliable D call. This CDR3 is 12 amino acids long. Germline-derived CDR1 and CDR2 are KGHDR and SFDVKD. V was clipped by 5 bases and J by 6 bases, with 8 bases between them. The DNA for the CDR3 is TGTGCCACCAGTGCAGGTTTTGATACGCAGTATTTT. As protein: CATSAGFDTQYF.

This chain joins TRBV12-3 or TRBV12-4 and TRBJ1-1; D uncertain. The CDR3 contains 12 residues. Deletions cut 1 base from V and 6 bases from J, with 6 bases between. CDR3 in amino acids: CASSLGVAEAFF. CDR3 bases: TGTGCCAGCAGTTTAGGTGTCGCTGAAGCTTTCTTT.